The 5 T cell receptor beta chains given below trace back to one sample, sequenced in a study of control samples from healthy donors and cancer patients. Using immunoSEQ multiplex PCR, the repertoire was profiled, and TCRdb retains in-frame clones only, with some absent. Among around 150,000 clones listed, approximately 90% were seen once. The sequencing input was blood. These receptors were obtained from a man aged 25-40 years in good health.

The gene calls are TRBV30 and TRBJ1-1; no clear D gene. With 4 bases removed from V and 8 bases from J, the gap between germline ends came to 8 bases. CDR3 length equals 10 residues. Looked up from germline, CDR1 is GTSNPN and CDR2 is SVGIG (reference sequence). The chain's CDR3 is CAWTSVEAFF. The CDR3 nucleotides read TGTGCCTGGACGTCGGTAGAAGCTTTCTTT.

The rearrangement joins TRBV19 to TRBJ2-4; TRBD1 agrees at 7 bases. The CDR3 runs to 13 residues. With V trimmed by 1 base and J by 7 bases, 1 base remained unmatched. The germline V gene has CDR1 LNHDA and CDR2 SQIVND (reference sequence). The CDR3: CASSIGQGNIQYF. CDR3 DNA sequence: TGTGCCAGTAGTATAGGACAGGGTAACATTCAGTACTTC.

The rearrangement joins TRBV6-2 or TRBV6-3 to TRBJ1-5; D remains ambiguous. V lost 5 bases and J lost 3, with 17 bases in between. This CDR3 is built from 16 residues. Per germline, CDR1 MNHEY and CDR2 SVGEGT. The CDR3 nucleotides are TGTGCCAGCAGTCGCCTTTTGAGGCCCAACAATCAGCCCCAGCATTTT. It specifies CASSRLLRPNNQPQHF.

The chain couples TRBV4-1 to TRBJ1-6; D is ambiguous. The CDR3 has 18 amino acids. V was cut by 1 base and J by 0 bases, with 13 bases left in between. CDR1 MGHRA and CDR2 YSYEKL come from the germline V gene. The CDR3 nucleotides are TGCGCCAGCAGCCAAGGTCCAGGTTCAAGCTCCTATAATTCACCCCTCCACTTT. Amino acid sequence: CASSQGPGSSSYNSPLHF.

The chain uses TRBV4-2 and TRBJ2-1; D not resolved. The CDR3 totals 11 residues. Germline loops: CDR1 LGHNA, CDR2 YNFKEQ. Trimming took off 7 bases at V and 5 bases at J, with 6 bases between the two ends. Here the CDR3 reads CASTRNNEQFF. The CDR3 DNA reads as TGTGCCAGCACCAGGAACAATGAGCAGTTCTTC.